This T cell receptor beta chain was identified in a study of shared clonotypes between healthy human individuals. Germline V gene sequence: CDR1 LNHDA, CDR2 SQIVND (reference sequence). V was shortened by 4 bases and J by 3 bases, with 13 bases between the two germline ends. This CDR3 is 14 amino acids long. Terminally differentiated effector memory CD45RA+ cells were left out of the naive CD8 fraction, which was CD45RO-negative and positively selected for CCR7. Libraries were prepared by immunoSEQ multiplex PCR; TCRdb keeps only in-frame clonotypes and omits some of them. This repertoire shows some 1,900,000 clones, about 95% found once; its top ten account for 1.2%.

The sample comprised naive CD8+ T cells sorted from blood. The receptor was derived from a man aged 18 to 30 in good health. This rearrangement joins TRBV19 to TRBJ2-7, with D perhaps matching TRBD2 (6 bases). This CDR3 is CASSTGWGGYEQYF. CDR3 DNA sequence: TGTGCCAGTAGTACGGGGTGGGGAGGCTACGAGCAGTACTTC.